Presented here are 25 T cell receptor beta chains from one specimen sequenced in a study of blood T cell repertoires in COVID-19. Repertoires were generated with immunoSEQ multiplex PCR, while TCRdb's copy carries only in-frame clones and drops some. The repertoire has approximately 50,000 clones, about 91% of them found once; the top ten carry under 7%. Sequencing input: peripheral blood. Receptor source: a man in his fifties or sixties with active COVID-19.

This chain connects TRBV21-1 to TRBJ2-2; the D segment call TRBD2 is taken from the table without a DNA check. TRBV21-1 is tagged as a pseudogene. This CDR3 contains 18 residues. CDR3 coding DNA: TGTGCCAGCAGCAAAGTTCTAGCCCCACAAGAAAACACCGGGGAGCTGTTTTTT. As protein: CASSKVLAPQENTGELFF.

The genes are TRBV24-1 and TRBJ1-1, with D unclear. Germline V lookup: CDR1 KGHDR, CDR2 SFDVKD. The germline V and J ends were trimmed by 4 bases and 1 base, with 9 bases remaining between them. The CDR3 has 14 amino acids. The CDR3 nucleotides are TGTGCCACCAGTGAGAGTTCACCGAACACTGAAGCTTTCTTT. It encodes CATSESSPNTEAFF.

The sample holds one count of this clone. V gene TRBV29-1 combines with J gene TRBJ1-2; D is ambiguous. Germline V CDR1 and CDR2: SQVTM, ANQGSEA. The CDR3 has 16 amino acids. Trimming cost V 2 bases and J 0 bases, with 16 bases left between them. The CDR3 spells CSVESLLSIANYGYTF. The DNA for the CDR3 is TGCAGCGTTGAATCTCTTCTTTCAATAGCTAACTATGGCTACACCTTC. The full variable domain, rest sourced from reference TRBV29-1 and TRBJ1-2, is SAVISQKPSRDICQRGTSLTIQCQVDSQVTMMFWYRQQPGQSLTLIATANQGSEATYESGFVIDKFPISRPNLTFSTLTVSNMSPEDSSIYLCSVESLLSIANYGYTFGSGTRLTVV.

This rearrangement joins TRBV5-1 to TRBJ1-2; 9 bases map to TRBD1. The germline V gene has CDR1 SGHRS and CDR2 YFSETQ. Germline trimming cut 4 bases from V and 6 bases from J; bases unmatched to any gene: 7. This CDR3 has 14 amino acids. CDR3 loop: CASSPQDRGDGYTF. The CDR3 nucleotides read TGCGCCAGCAGCCCTCAGGACAGGGGAGATGGCTACACCTTC.

This chain connects TRBV5-1 to TRBJ2-7; TRBD1 matches at 7 bases. The V gene end was trimmed by 5 bases and the J gene end by 9 bases; junction bases not matched to a gene: 11. Germline values: CDR1 SGHRS, CDR2 YFSETQ. The CDR3 is 13 amino acids. The CDR3 region is CASSGQAQGGQYF. CDR3 nucleotide sequence: TGCGCCAGCAGTGGACAGGCCCAAGGAGGGCAGTACTTC.

The rearrangement links TRBV7-9 to TRBJ1-1; possible D gene TRBD1, 5 bases. This CDR3 has 15 amino acids. CDR1 SEHNR and CDR2 FQNEAQ come from the germline V gene (reference sequence). The germline V and J ends were trimmed by 5 bases and 0 bases, with 13 bases remaining between them. The CDR3 DNA follows: TGTGCCAGCAGCCCTCAGGGAGGCTTGAACACTGAAGCTTTCTTT. Residues: CASSPQGGLNTEAFF.

This chain joins TRBV5-6 and TRBJ2-2, with 12 nucleotides matching TRBD1. The germline V gene has CDR1 SGHDT and CDR2 YYEEEE. Unmatched junction bases numbered 8, after V lost 6 bases and J lost 5 bases. This CDR3 has 16 amino acids. The CDR3 is CASTHRDRGRTGELFF. The CDR3 DNA is TGTGCCAGCACCCACCGGGACAGGGGGCGTACCGGGGAGCTGTTTTTT.

This chain joins TRBV6-5 and TRBJ2-1; 12 bases are a match to TRBD2. Looked up from germline, CDR1 is MNHEY and CDR2 is SVGAGI. CDR3 size: 15 residues. The V segment lost 6 bases and the J segment 7 bases; nucleotides outside the gene matches: 7. The CDR3 spells CASSLTSGGGNEQFF. The CDR3 coding sequence is TGTGCCAGCAGCCTGACTAGCGGGGGAGGTAATGAGCAGTTCTTC.

V and J are TRBV28 and TRBJ2-1, with D tentatively TRBD2 (5 bases). V was trimmed by 3 bases and J by 1 base, leaving 16 bases between them. The CDR3 has 17 amino acids. Germline loops: CDR1 MDHEN, CDR2 SYDVKM. CDR3: CASSLELSGSSYNEQFF. The CDR3 DNA is TGTGCCAGCAGTTTGGAGTTATCGGGGAGTTCCTACAATGAGCAGTTCTTC. Looking up the rest from reference TRBV28 and TRBJ2-1 gives the full variable domain: DVKVTQSSRYLVKRTGEKVFLECVQDMDHENMFWYRQDPGLGLRLIYFSYDVKMKEKGDIPEGYSVSREKKERFSLILESASTNQTSMYLCASSLELSGSSYNEQFFGPGTRLTVL.

The chain carries TRBV7-7 and TRBJ2-5; TRBD2 matches 10 bases. The CDR3 runs 16 residues. Looked up from germline, CDR1 is SSHAT and CDR2 is FNYEAQ (reference sequence). V shed 3 bases, J shed 3 bases, and the junction held 7 bases outside the gene matches. Here the CDR3 reads CASSLRTAGGKETQYF. CDR3 coding DNA: TGTGCCAGCAGCTTGAGGACAGCGGGGGGGAAAGAGACCCAGTACTTC.

The V and J genes are TRBV4-1 and TRBJ1-4; D may be TRBD1 (6 bases). The CDR3 extends over 19 amino acids. Germline V CDR1 and CDR2: MGHRA, YSYEKL. The germline V and J ends were trimmed by 0 bases and 0 bases, with 17 bases remaining between them. The CDR3 region has the DNA TGCGCCAGCAGCCAAGACCGAGGGGGGGGCGGAACAACTAATGAAAAACTGTTTTTT. As protein: CASSQDRGGGGTTNEKLFF.

The chain has TRBV19 and TRBJ1-1, with a tentative D call TRBD1 (5 bases). This CDR3 is built from 15 residues. Germline V gene data show CDR1 as LNHDA and CDR2 as SQIVND (reference sequence). Trimming removed 4 bases from V and 0 bases from J, with 12 bases in between. The CDR3 sequence: CASSNHGQMNTEAFF. CDR3 bases: TGTGCCAGTAGTAACCACGGACAAATGAACACTGAAGCTTTCTTT.

Worth noting for this clone: The identical CDR3 is also encoded by other nucleotide sequences in the sample. V gene TRBV5-1 combines with J gene TRBJ2-7, with D unclear. V lost 0 bases and J 2 bases, leaving 6 bases between the germline ends. CDR3 length: 13 residues. Germline assignment: CDR1 SGHRS and CDR2 YFSETQ. The CDR3 sequence: CASSLDSPYEQYF. Here the CDR3 DNA reads TGCGCCAGCAGCTTGGACAGTCCCTACGAGCAGTACTTC.

V usage is TRBV6-1 and J usage is TRBJ1-6; D is unclear. V was pared by 0 bases and J by 10 bases, with 16 bases between. This CDR3 has 16 amino acids. CDR1 is MNHNS, CDR2 SASEGT, per germline. CDR3 nucleotide sequence: TGTGCCAGCAGTGAAGCCTGGGGAGGAGGAGGGTCACCCCTCCACTTT. Translation: CASSEAWGGGGSPLHF.

The V call is TRBV29-1, the J call TRBJ2-7; no clear D. Per germline, CDR1 SQVTM and CDR2 ANQGSEA. CDR3 size: 11 residues. The CDR3 DNA sequence: TGCAGTGCTTTGGAGAGCTACGAGCAGTACTTC. Protein: CSALESYEQYF.

The chain combines TRBV7-2 with TRBJ1-5, with a weak D call TRBD1 (6 bases). In germline, CDR1 is SGHTA, CDR2 FQGNSA. The CDR3 is 16 amino acids. V lost 4 bases and J 3 bases, leaving 16 bases between the germline ends. The CDR3 DNA reads as TGTGCCAGCAGCTCCCCCAGAGACAGGCCCAATCAGCCCCAGCATTTT. Translating gives CASSSPRDRPNQPQHF.

This clone was detected once. The rearrangement links TRBV6-5 to TRBJ1-5; 8 bases line up with TRBD1. Germline V CDR1 and CDR2: MNHEY, SVGAGI. The CDR3 totals 13 residues. With 6 bases clipped from V and 7 bases from J, the junction kept 5 bases outside the gene matches. The CDR3 DNA reads TGTGCCAGCAGCCCGGACAGGGACCAGCCCCAGCATTTT. Protein: CASSPDRDQPQHF.

This sequence joins TRBV7-8 and TRBJ2-2; the D is unclear. The CDR3 totals 14 residues. The germline CDR1 and CDR2 sequences are SGHVS and FQNEAQ. V gave up 1 base and J gave up 4 bases, with 7 bases separating them. Here the CDR3 DNA reads TGTGCCAGCAGCTTAGTGAGGTCCACCGGGGAGCTGTTTTTT. This gives the protein CASSLVRSTGELFF.

V gene TRBV5-1 combines with J gene TRBJ2-7; 9 bases agree with TRBD2. V lost 0 bases to trimming and J lost 2 bases; unmatched junction nucleotides: 3. Germline CDR1 SGHRS, CDR2 YFSETQ. This CDR3 is 15 amino acids long. CDR3 amino acids: CASSLESSGAYEQYF. CDR3 bases: TGCGCCAGCAGCTTGGAGTCTAGCGGGGCCTACGAGCAGTACTTC.

The count of this clone is one. The chain is built from TRBV5-1 and TRBJ2-3; 7 nucleotides align to TRBD2. The CDR3 contains 14 residues. The germline V gene encodes CDR1 SGHRS and CDR2 YFSETQ. V lost 4 bases to trimming and J lost 3 bases; unmatched junction nucleotides: 5. The CDR3 sequence: CASSEGAGTDTQYF. CDR3 DNA sequence: TGCGCCAGCAGCGAGGGAGCGGGGACAGATACGCAGTATTTT.

This CDR3 is CASSGTGYYGYTF. As DNA, the CDR3 is TGTGCCAGCTCCGGGACAGGGTACTATGGCTACACCTTC. The chain recombines TRBV6-5 with TRBJ1-2; 9 nucleotides align to TRBD1. After removal of 8 bases from V and 3 bases from J, the junction contained 4 bases not matched to a gene. The germline V gene has CDR1 MNHEY and CDR2 SVGAGI. The CDR3 sequence is 13 residues long.

The J gene is TRBJ2-3, the V gene TRBV15, with unresolved D. V was cut by 1 base and J by 0 bases, with 11 bases left in between. Germline-derived CDR1 and CDR2 are LNHNV and YYDKDF (reference sequence). This CDR3 comprises 16 residues. CDR3 residues: CATSRVRLWSTDTQYF. DNA for the CDR3: TGTGCCACCAGCAGAGTAAGACTGTGGAGCACAGATACGCAGTATTTT.

The chain links TRBV2 to TRBJ2-1; D may be TRBD1 (7 bases). Looked up from germline, CDR1 is SNHLY and CDR2 is FYNNEI. Trimming took 6 bases from V and 3 from J, leaving 12 bases between them. The CDR3 covers 14 residues. CDR3 DNA sequence: TGTGCCAGCAGAGCAGGGGGAGGCTACAATGAGCAGTTCTTC. Its translation: CASRAGGGYNEQFF.

CDR3 bases: TGTGCCAGCAGCCCGCGGGGACAGACTTGGAACGCTGGGGCCAACGTCCTGACTTTC. Translation: CASSPRGQTWNAGANVLTF. The chain combines TRBV28 with TRBJ2-6; D might be TRBD1 (7 bases). The germline V gene has CDR1 MDHEN and CDR2 SYDVKM. The CDR3 is 19 amino acids. V was pared by 6 bases and J by 2 bases, with 23 bases between.

The CDR3 DNA reads as TGCGCCAGCAGCCAAGGGCGGTCCAGAACCTACAATGAGCAGTTCTTC. This encodes CASSQGRSRTYNEQFF. The V and J genes are TRBV4-1 and TRBJ2-1; D remains unclear. Germline CDR1 is MGHRA and CDR2 is YSYEKL. There are 16 residues in the CDR3. V was pared by 1 base and J by 2 bases, with 12 bases between.